This T cell receptor (beta chain) emerged from a study of T-cell reconstitution after alpha-beta-depleted transplantation in children. Study findings and constraints: Newly made T cells mostly supplied T-cell counts and diversity one year after transplant. Recipient T cells and thymic progenitors that survived gave rise to the high TCRbeta diversity observed at day 60 in some patients. Several hundred rapidly expanded clones from non-depleted graft cells reportedly supplied alpha-beta T cells about two months post-transplant.

Trimming took 1 base from V and 3 from J, leaving 9 bases between them. The CDR3 length is 14 residues. Germline-derived CDR1 and CDR2 are LGHNA and YSLEER. Points on this clonotype: Its antigen is unidentified.

This sample's TCRbeta library carried unique molecular identifier barcodes. MiXCR, run by TCRdb on the PCR reads, gives a single entry per CDR3 protein. Of about 78,000 distinct CDR3 sequences listed, approximately 14% are singletons. This specimen consisted of PBMCs, mostly from graft donor cells, obtained 180 days after TCRalphabeta/CD19-depleted stem cell transplant. The clonotype originates from a male patient aged 2-15 years who had a stem cell transplant for acute lymphoblastic leukemia, so the T cells may come from the graft donor. The chain couples TRBV4-3 to TRBJ1-2, with D possibly TRBD1 on 5 matching bases. The CDR3 DNA reads as TGCGCCAGCAGCCAAGGCCCGGGACACTATGGCTACACCTTC. It yields the protein CASSQGPGHYGYTF.